This entry lists 9 T cell receptor beta chains sequenced from one sample in a study of control samples from healthy donors and cancer patients. Clones were read by immunoSEQ multiplex PCR, and TCRdb kept only the in-frame ones, dropping some. In the table there are over 150,000 clones, roughly 94% of which are singletons. Specimen: blood. Every receptor here comes from a woman aged 18-29 years in good health.

The rearrangement uses TRBV28 and TRBJ1-3; TRBD1 agrees at 11 bases. After removal of 3 bases from V and 0 bases from J, the junction contained 10 bases not matched to a gene. This CDR3 has 19 amino acids. CDR1 is MDHEN, CDR2 SYDVKM, per germline. Here the CDR3 reads CASSLRLGTGGGSGNTIYF. The CDR3 DNA reads as TGTGCCAGCAGTTTGCGGCTCGGGACAGGGGGTGGCTCTGGAAACACCATATATTTT.

The V and J genes are TRBV5-1 and TRBJ2-1; D may be TRBD1 (5 bases). CDR3 length: 13 amino acids. The ends were cut back, 5 bases at V and 2 bases at J, with 8 bases in the middle. CDR1 and CDR2 from the germline V gene are SGHRS and YFSETQ. CDR3 nucleotide sequence: TGCGCCAGCAGACGACAGACCTACAATGAGCAGTTCTTC. Its protein is CASRRQTYNEQFF.

This chain uses TRBV7-3 with TRBJ1-6; a weak D match, TRBD1 (5 bases). There are 14 residues in the CDR3. Trimming took 1 base from V and 5 from J, leaving 6 bases between them. The V gene's germline CDR1 is SGHTA and CDR2 FQGTGA. DNA for the CDR3: TGTGCCAGCAGCTTAAGAGGGGATAATTCACCCCTCCACTTT. Translation gives CASSLRGDNSPLHF.

The genes are TRBV28 and TRBJ2-2; D is ambiguous. This CDR3 contains 14 residues. Germline V gene lookup returns CDR1 MDHEN and CDR2 SYDVKM. V lost 1 base and J lost 3, with 6 bases in between. Here the CDR3 reads CASSLSRYTGELFF. The DNA of the CDR3 is TGTGCCAGCAGTTTATCCAGGTACACCGGGGAGCTGTTTTTT. Full variable domain (outside the CDR3, taken from reference TRBV28 and TRBJ2-2): DVKVTQSSRYLVKRTGEKVFLECVQDMDHENMFWYRQDPGLGLRLIYFSYDVKMKEKGDIPEGYSVSREKKERFSLILESASTNQTSMYLCASSLSRYTGELFFGEGSRLTVL.

V and J are TRBV7-2 and TRBJ2-2; D call uncertain. The germline V and J ends were trimmed by 2 bases and 4 bases, with 8 bases remaining between them. The CDR3 has 14 residues. Germline-derived CDR1 and CDR2 are SGHTA and FQGNSA. The CDR3 DNA is TGTGCCAGCAGCTTATTACAGACCACCGGGGAGCTGTTTTTT. Protein product: CASSLLQTTGELFF.

The chain is built from TRBV18 and TRBJ2-7, with D hard to call. The germline V gene encodes CDR1 KGHSH and CDR2 LQKENI. The CDR3 has 15 residues. Trimming left V 0 bases short and J 3 bases short, with 12 bases between. Here the CDR3 reads CASSPPFFPSYEQYF. CDR3 in DNA: TGTGCCAGCTCACCACCGTTCTTCCCCAGCTACGAGCAGTACTTC.

This CDR3 is CSVEVGTSGRTQYF. CDR3 DNA: TGCAGCGTTGAAGTTGGGACTAGCGGGAGGACCCAATATTTT. The chain recombines TRBV29-1 with TRBJ2-3, with 15 positions matching TRBD2. The CDR3 is 14 residues long. V was pared by 1 base and J by 15 bases, with 8 bases of the junction left unmatched. Germline CDR1 is SQVTM and CDR2 is ANQGSEA.

The chain joins TRBV27 to TRBJ2-5; D might be TRBD1 (5 bases). The CDR3 runs 12 residues. V was shortened by 1 base and J by 7 bases, with 7 bases between the two germline ends. Germline V gives CDR1 MNHEY, CDR2 SMNVEV (reference sequence). The CDR3 loop is CASSLWGGTQYF. The CDR3 bases are TGTGCCAGCAGTTTATGGGGCGGGACCCAGTACTTC.

The rearrangement links TRBV18 to TRBJ1-1; D is perhaps TRBD1 (5 bases). Germline CDR1 reads KGHSH; CDR2 reads LQKENI. V gave up 2 bases and J gave up 4 bases, with 8 bases separating them. There are 13 residues in the CDR3. The CDR3: CASSPGGTTEAFF. CDR3 DNA sequence: TGTGCCAGCTCACCAGGAGGGACCACTGAAGCTTTCTTT.